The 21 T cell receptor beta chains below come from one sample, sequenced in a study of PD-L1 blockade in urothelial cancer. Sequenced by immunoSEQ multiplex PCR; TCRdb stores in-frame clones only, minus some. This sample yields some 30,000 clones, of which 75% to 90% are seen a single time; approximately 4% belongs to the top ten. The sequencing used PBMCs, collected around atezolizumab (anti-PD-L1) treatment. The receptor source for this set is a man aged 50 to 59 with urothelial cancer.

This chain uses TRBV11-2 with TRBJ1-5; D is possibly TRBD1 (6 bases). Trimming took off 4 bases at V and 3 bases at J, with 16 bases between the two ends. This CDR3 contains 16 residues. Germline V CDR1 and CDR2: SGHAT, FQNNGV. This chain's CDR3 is CASSWGGSTSNQPQHF. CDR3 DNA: TGTGCCAGCAGCTGGGGGGGCTCAACCTCCAATCAGCCCCAGCATTTT.

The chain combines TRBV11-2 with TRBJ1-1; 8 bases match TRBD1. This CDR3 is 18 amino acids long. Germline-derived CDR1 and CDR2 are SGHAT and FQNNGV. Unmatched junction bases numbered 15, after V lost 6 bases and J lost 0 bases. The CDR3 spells CASRVLVVTGVMNTEAFF. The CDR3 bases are TGTGCCAGCAGGGTGTTAGTAGTGACAGGGGTAATGAACACTGAAGCTTTCTTT.

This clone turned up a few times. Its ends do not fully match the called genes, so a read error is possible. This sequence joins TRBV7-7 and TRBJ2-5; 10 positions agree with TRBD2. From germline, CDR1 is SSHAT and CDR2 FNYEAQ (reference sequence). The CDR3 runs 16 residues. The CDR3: CASSSLAGAKQETQYF. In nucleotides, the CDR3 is TGTGCTAGCAGCTCGCTAGCGGGGGCGAAACAAGAGACCCAGTACTTC. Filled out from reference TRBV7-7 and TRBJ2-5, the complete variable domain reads GAGVSQSPRYKVTKRGQDVTLRCDPISSHATLYWYQQALGQGPEFLTYFNYEAQPDKSGLPSDRFSAERPEGSISTLTIQRTEQRDSAMYRCASSSLAGAKQETQYFGPGTRLLVL.

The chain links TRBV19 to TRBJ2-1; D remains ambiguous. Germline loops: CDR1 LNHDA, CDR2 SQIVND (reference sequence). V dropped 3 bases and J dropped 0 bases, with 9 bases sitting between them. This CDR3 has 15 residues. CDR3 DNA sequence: TGTGCCAGTAGTATGGGCCCAAGCTCCTACAATGAGCAGTTCTTC. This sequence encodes CASSMGPSSYNEQFF.

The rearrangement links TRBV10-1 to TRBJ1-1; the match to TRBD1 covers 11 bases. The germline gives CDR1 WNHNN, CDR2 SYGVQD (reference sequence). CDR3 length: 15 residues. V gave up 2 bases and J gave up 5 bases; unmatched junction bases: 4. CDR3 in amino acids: CASSELDRGRTEAFF. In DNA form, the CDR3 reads TGCGCCAGCAGTGAGCTGGACAGGGGGCGAACTGAAGCTTTCTTT.

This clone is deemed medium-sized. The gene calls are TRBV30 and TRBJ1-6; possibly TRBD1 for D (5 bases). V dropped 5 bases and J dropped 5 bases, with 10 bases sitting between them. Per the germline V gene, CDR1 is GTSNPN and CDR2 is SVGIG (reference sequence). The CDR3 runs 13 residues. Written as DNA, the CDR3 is TGTGCCTGGGCTGGGGGGGATAATTCACCCCTCCACTTT. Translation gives CAWAGGDNSPLHF.

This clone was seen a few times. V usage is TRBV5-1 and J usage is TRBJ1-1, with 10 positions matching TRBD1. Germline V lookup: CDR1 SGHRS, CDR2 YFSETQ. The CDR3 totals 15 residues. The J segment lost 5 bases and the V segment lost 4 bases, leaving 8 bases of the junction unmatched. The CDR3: CASSDRQGARTEAFF. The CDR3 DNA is TGCGCCAGCAGCGACAGACAGGGGGCGAGGACTGAAGCTTTCTTT.

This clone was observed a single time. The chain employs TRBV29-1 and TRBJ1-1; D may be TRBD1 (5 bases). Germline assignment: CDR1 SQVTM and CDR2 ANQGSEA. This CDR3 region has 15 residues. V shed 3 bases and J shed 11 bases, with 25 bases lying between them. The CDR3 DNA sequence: TGCAGCGTTGAGGAACAGGAGATTCTCACCGGGTGGGCTTTCTTT. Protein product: CSVEEQEILTGWAFF.

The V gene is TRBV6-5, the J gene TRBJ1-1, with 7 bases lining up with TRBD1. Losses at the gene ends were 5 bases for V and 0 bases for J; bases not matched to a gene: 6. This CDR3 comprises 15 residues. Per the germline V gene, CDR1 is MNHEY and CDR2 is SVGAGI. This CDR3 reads CASSPRTGMNTEAFF. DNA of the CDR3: TGTGCCAGCAGTCCCCGGACAGGCATGAACACTGAAGCTTTCTTT.

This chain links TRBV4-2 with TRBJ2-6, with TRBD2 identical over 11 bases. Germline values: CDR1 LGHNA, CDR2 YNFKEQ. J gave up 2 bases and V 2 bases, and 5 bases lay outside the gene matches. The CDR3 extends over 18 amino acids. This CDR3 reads CASSQFSGGAAGANVLTF. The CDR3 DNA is TGTGCCAGCAGCCAATTTAGCGGGGGGGCCGCTGGGGCCAACGTCCTGACTTTC.

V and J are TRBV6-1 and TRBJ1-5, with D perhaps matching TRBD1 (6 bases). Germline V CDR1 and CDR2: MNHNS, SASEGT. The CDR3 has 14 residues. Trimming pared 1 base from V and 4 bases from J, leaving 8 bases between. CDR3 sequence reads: CASSEGQANQPQHF. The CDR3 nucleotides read TGTGCCAGCAGTGAAGGACAGGCAAATCAGCCCCAGCATTTT.

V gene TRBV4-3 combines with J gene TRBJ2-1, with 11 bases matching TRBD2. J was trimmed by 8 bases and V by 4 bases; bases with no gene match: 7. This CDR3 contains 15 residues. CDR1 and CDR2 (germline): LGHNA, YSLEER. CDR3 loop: CASSPTSGRADEQFF. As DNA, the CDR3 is TGCGCCAGCAGCCCAACTAGCGGGAGAGCTGATGAGCAGTTCTTC.

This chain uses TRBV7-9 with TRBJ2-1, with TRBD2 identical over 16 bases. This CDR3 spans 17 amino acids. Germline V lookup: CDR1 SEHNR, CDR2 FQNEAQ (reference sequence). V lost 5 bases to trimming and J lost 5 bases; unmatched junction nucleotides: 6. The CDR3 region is CASSPGTSGRANNEQFF. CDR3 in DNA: TGTGCCAGCAGCCCGGGGACTAGCGGGAGGGCAAACAATGAGCAGTTCTTC.

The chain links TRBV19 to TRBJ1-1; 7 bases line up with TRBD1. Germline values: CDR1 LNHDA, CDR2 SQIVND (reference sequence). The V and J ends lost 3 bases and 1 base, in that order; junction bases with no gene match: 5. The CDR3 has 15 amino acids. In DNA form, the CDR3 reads TGTGCCAGTAGTATCATTGACAGGGCGAACACTGAAGCTTTCTTT. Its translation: CASSIIDRANTEAFF.

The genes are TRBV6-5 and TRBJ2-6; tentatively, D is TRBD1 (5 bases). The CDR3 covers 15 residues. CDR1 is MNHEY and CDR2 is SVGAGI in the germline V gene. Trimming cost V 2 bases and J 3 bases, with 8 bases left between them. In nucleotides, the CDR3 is TGTGCCAGCAGTTACGACAGAGGTGGGGCCAACGTCCTGACTTTC. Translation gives CASSYDRGGANVLTF.

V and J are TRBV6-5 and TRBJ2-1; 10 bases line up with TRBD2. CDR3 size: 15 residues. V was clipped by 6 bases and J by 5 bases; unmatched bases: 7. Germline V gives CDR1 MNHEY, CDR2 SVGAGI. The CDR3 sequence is CASRSGRARDNEQFF. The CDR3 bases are TGTGCCAGCAGGAGCGGGAGGGCCCGGGACAATGAGCAGTTCTTC.

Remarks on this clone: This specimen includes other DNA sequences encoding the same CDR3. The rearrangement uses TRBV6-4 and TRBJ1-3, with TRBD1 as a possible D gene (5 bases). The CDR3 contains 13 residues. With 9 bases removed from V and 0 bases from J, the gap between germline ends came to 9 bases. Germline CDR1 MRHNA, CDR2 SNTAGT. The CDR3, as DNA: TGTGCCAGGGACAAAGCCTCTGGAAACACCATATATTTT. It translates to CARDKASGNTIYF.

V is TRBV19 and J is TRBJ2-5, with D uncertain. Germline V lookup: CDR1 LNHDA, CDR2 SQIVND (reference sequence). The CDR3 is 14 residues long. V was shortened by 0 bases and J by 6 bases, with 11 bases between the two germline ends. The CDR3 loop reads CASSIDLATKTQYF. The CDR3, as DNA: TGTGCCAGTAGTATAGATCTGGCCACGAAGACCCAGTACTTC.

CDR3 residues: CASSYSFAWETGELFF. The CDR3 coding sequence is TGTGCCAGCAGTTACTCGTTTGCCTGGGAGACCGGGGAGCTGTTTTTT. The chain uses TRBV6-6 and TRBJ2-2; TRBD2 is a possible D gene (5 bases). V lost 0 bases to trimming and J lost 5 bases, with 13 bases between them. Per the germline V gene, CDR1 is MNHNY and CDR2 is SVGAGI (reference sequence). The CDR3 is 16 amino acids.

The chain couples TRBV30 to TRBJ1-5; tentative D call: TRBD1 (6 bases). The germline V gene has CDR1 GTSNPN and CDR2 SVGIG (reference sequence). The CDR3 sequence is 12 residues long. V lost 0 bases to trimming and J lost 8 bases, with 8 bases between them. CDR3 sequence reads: CAWSVQGKPQHF. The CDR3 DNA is TGTGCCTGGAGTGTCCAGGGGAAGCCCCAGCATTTT.

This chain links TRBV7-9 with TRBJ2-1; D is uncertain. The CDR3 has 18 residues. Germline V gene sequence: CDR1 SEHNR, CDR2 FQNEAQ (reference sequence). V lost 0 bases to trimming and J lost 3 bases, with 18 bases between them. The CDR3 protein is CASSLADQRYLDYNEQFF. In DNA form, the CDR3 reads TGTGCCAGCAGCTTAGCCGACCAGAGGTACTTGGACTACAATGAGCAGTTCTTC. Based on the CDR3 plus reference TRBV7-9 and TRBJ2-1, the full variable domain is DTGVSQNPRHKITKRGQNVTFRCDPISEHNRLYWYRQTLGQGPEFLTYFQNEAQLEKSRLLSDRFSAERPKGSFSTLEIQRTEQGDSAMYLCASSLADQRYLDYNEQFFGPGTRLTVL.